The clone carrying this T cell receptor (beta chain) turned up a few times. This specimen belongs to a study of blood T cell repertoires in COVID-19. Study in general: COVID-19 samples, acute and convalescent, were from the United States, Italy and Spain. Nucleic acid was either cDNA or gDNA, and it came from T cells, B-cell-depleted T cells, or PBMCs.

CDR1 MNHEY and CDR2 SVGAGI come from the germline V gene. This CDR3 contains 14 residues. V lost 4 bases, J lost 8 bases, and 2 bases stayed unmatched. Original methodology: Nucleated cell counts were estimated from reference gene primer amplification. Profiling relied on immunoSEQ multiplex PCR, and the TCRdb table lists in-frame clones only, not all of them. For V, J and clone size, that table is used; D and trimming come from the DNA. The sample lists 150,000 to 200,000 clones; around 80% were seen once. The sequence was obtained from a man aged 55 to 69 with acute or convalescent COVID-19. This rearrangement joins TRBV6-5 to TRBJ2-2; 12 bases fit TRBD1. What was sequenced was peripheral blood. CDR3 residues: CASSWGQGAGELFF. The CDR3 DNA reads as TGTGCCAGCAGTTGGGGACAGGGGGCAGGGGAGCTGTTTTTT.